These 22 T cell receptor beta chains came from one sample sequenced in a study of vaccination effects on CD4 cells after COVID-19. These receptors' targets are unknown. Expansion with viral peptide pools was applied to antigen-specific CD4+ T cells by the ViraFEST assay prior to sequencing. Culturing for more than 9 days preceded CD4+ T cell isolation. Vaccinated participants had no history of SARS-CoV-2 infection and tested negative for nucleocapsid antibodies. The data were produced by immunoSEQ multiplex PCR, yet TCRdb's version contains in-frame clones alone and is incomplete. The sample includes tens of thousands of clones, about three fifths of them seen just once. The sequencing used CD4+ T cells from PBMCs cultured with HCoV-OC43 spike peptides, collected before COVID-19 vaccination. The subset is: HCoV-OC43 spike overlapping peptide pool stimulation. The receptors were gathered from a human donor who received a COVID-19 vaccine.

This chain connects TRBV5-1 to TRBJ2-7; D uncertain. Trimming stripped 4 bases from V and 2 bases from J, with 13 bases between. The germline V gene encodes CDR1 SGHRS and CDR2 YFSETQ. This CDR3 region has 14 residues. CDR3 nucleotide sequence: TGCGCCAGCAGCCTAAGTGAGAACACCTACGAGCAGTACTTC. As protein: CASSLSENTYEQYF.

The CDR3 DNA is TGTGCCAGCAGTAAGATCGTCTCCACAGGGACCGAGACCCAGTACTTC. Its protein product is CASSKIVSTGTETQYF. The chain uses TRBV27 and TRBJ2-5; weak D call: TRBD1 (6 bases). Per the germline V gene, CDR1 is MNHEY and CDR2 is SMNVEV (reference sequence). This CDR3 has 16 amino acids. With 5 bases removed from V and 5 bases from J, the gap between germline ends came to 21 bases.

The chain uses TRBV11-1 and TRBJ2-7; D ambiguous. Germline V lookup: CDR1 SGHAT, CDR2 FQDESV (reference sequence). Trimming removed 1 base at V and 3 bases at J, with 7 bases between. This CDR3 comprises 13 residues. CDR3: CASSLGRHYEQYF. CDR3 coding DNA: TGTGCCAGCAGCTTAGGTCGGCACTACGAGCAGTACTTC.

The chain is built from TRBV9 and TRBJ1-6; no clear D gene. The CDR3 runs to 13 residues. V was cut by 0 bases and J by 10 bases, with 8 bases left in between. Germline V lookup: CDR1 SGDLS, CDR2 YYNGEE. The CDR3 nucleotides are TGTGCCAGCAGCGTAGGAGACGCATCACCCCTCCACTTT. This codes for CASSVGDASPLHF.

This clone turned up a few times. J is TRBJ2-7 and V is TRBV2; unclear D gene. CDR1 is SNHLY, CDR2 FYNNEI, per germline. V was cut by 4 bases and J by 2 bases, with 12 bases left in between. The CDR3 is 14 amino acids. CDR3 sequence: CASSAPITTYEQYF. As DNA, the CDR3 is TGTGCCAGCAGTGCGCCCATTACAACCTACGAGCAGTACTTC.

This chain uses TRBV5-1 with TRBJ2-5; D may match TRBD1 or TRBD2 (5 bases each). V lost 3 bases and J lost 2, with 11 bases in between. The CDR3 consists of 14 residues. The germline V gene has CDR1 SGHRS and CDR2 YFSETQ. CDR3 residues: CASSWGTAQETQYF. The CDR3 DNA is TGCGCCAGCAGCTGGGGGACGGCACAAGAGACCCAGTACTTC.

V gene TRBV30 combines with J gene TRBJ2-3; D may match TRBD1 or TRBD2 (6 bases each). CDR3 length: 17 amino acids. With 0 bases removed from V and 1 base from J, the gap between germline ends came to 17 bases. CDR1 GTSNPN and CDR2 SVGIG come from the germline V gene (reference sequence). CDR3: CAWSVAPGAGRTDTQYF. CDR3 sequence (DNA): TGTGCCTGGAGTGTAGCCCCAGGGGCGGGACGCACAGATACGCAGTATTTT.

The V gene is TRBV6-5, the J gene TRBJ1-4, with no clear D. This CDR3 contains 12 residues. CDR1 and CDR2 (germline): MNHEY, SVGAGI. V lost 5 bases and J 7 bases, leaving 8 bases between the germline ends. Here the CDR3 reads CASSLVGEKLFF. The CDR3 nucleotides read TGTGCCAGCAGTCTAGTGGGTGAAAAACTGTTTTTT.

This chain links TRBV3-1 (or the pseudogene TRBV3-2) with TRBJ1-1; D is unresolved. V was pared by 6 bases and J by 0 bases, with 8 bases between. This CDR3 comprises 13 residues. Germline V gene lookup returns CDR1 LGHDT and CDR2 YNNKEL (reference sequence). CDR3: CASRDFLNTEAFF. CDR3 sequence (DNA): TGTGCCAGCAGGGACTTTTTGAACACTGAAGCTTTCTTT.

The chain employs TRBV5-8 and TRBJ2-2, with D perhaps matching TRBD1 or TRBD2 (5 bases each). Germline V gene lookup returns CDR1 SGHTS and CDR2 YDEGEE. Deletions cut 2 bases from V and 5 bases from J, with 7 bases between. The CDR3 consists of 13 residues. DNA of the CDR3: TGTGCCAGCAGCTTTGGGGGAACCGGGGAGCTGTTTTTT. Residues: CASSFGGTGELFF.

This clone came up a few times. The CDR3 protein is CASSDGAGYTF. CDR3 coding DNA: TGTGCCAGCAGTGACGGGGCTGGCTACACCTTC. V and J are TRBV6-4 and TRBJ1-2; perhaps TRBD1 as D (5 bases). The germline V and J ends were trimmed by 2 bases and 7 bases, with 5 bases remaining between them. The CDR3 is made up of 11 amino acids. Germline CDR1 is MRHNA and CDR2 is SNTAGT.

This clone was seen more than once but under ten times. The V gene is TRBV5-4, the J gene TRBJ2-7, with 7 bases identical to TRBD2. Trimming at V came to 0 bases and at J to 3 bases, leaving 3 bases not matched to a gene. The CDR3 loop spans 14 amino acids. Germline-derived CDR1 and CDR2 are SGHNT and YYREEE (reference sequence). CDR3 residues: CASSLAGLDYEQYF. As DNA, the CDR3 is TGTGCCAGCAGCTTGGCCGGACTAGACTACGAGCAGTACTTC.

The rearrangement joins TRBV5-1 to TRBJ2-3; 15 bases match TRBD2. There are 18 residues in the CDR3. V lost 3 bases to trimming and J lost 3 bases; unmatched junction nucleotides: 8. Germline CDR1 is SGHRS and CDR2 is YFSETQ. The CDR3 DNA is TGCGCCAGCAGCTCCGGACTAGCGGGAGGGCCGGGTACAGATACGCAGTATTTT. Protein product: CASSSGLAGGPGTDTQYF. Variable domain in full (rest from reference TRBV5-1 and TRBJ2-3): KAGVTQTPRYLIKTRGQQVTLSCSPISGHRSVSWYQQTPGQGLQFLFEYFSETQRNKGNFPGRFSGRQFSNSRSEMNVSTLELGDSALYLCASSSGLAGGPGTDTQYFGPGTRLTVL.

This chain connects TRBV5-4 to TRBJ2-2; no reliable D call. The CDR3 consists of 13 residues. Germline-derived CDR1 and CDR2 are SGHNT and YYREEE (reference sequence). Trimming pared 3 bases from V and 5 bases from J, leaving 8 bases between. CDR3 residues: CASSSGSTGELFF. DNA for the CDR3: TGTGCCAGCAGCTCTGGATCAACCGGGGAGCTGTTTTTT.

The J gene is TRBJ2-1, the V gene TRBV6-4; 14 bases map to TRBD2. Germline V CDR1 and CDR2: MRHNA, SNTAGT. This CDR3 contains 15 residues. The J segment lost 10 bases and the V segment lost 4 bases, leaving 6 bases of the junction unmatched. CDR3: CASSATSGGADEQFF. For the CDR3, the DNA is TGTGCCAGCAGTGCGACTAGCGGGGGGGCCGACGAGCAGTTCTTC.

This chain connects TRBV6-5 to TRBJ2-1; TRBD2 might be the D (6 bases). CDR3 size: 14 residues. CDR1 MNHEY and CDR2 SVGAGI come from the germline V gene. The V end lost 8 bases, the J end lost 6 bases, and 17 bases lay between the germline ends. CDR3 coding DNA: TGTGCCAGCTCGTTAGCGGCACATTCCAATGAGCAGTTCTTC. Translation gives CASSLAAHSNEQFF.

V and J are TRBV10-3 and TRBJ1-1, with D tentatively TRBD1 (5 bases). V lost 3 bases and J 0 bases, leaving 20 bases between the germline ends. The CDR3 runs 18 residues. Per the germline V gene, CDR1 is ENHRY and CDR2 is SYGVKD. The DNA of the CDR3 is TGTGCCATCAGTGACCCCGAGGGGCTTCGGGGGGTGAACACTGAAGCTTTCTTT. Amino acid sequence: CAISDPEGLRGVNTEAFF.

The chain joins TRBV18 to TRBJ2-2; perhaps TRBD1 as D (5 bases). Germline lookup yields CDR1 KGHSH and CDR2 LQKENI. Trimming left V 3 bases short and J 0 bases short, with 11 bases between. The CDR3 is 16 residues long. The CDR3 bases are TGTGCCAGCTCACCTCAGGGCCCCTCGAACACCGGGGAGCTGTTTTTT. Its translation: CASSPQGPSNTGELFF.

The chain is built from TRBV12-3 or TRBV12-4 and TRBJ2-5; D is unresolved. Trimming took off 0 bases at V and 1 base at J, with 3 bases between the two ends. There are 13 residues in the CDR3. The CDR3 here is CASSLASQETQYF. CDR3 coding DNA: TGTGCCAGCAGTTTAGCCAGCCAAGAGACCCAGTACTTC.

This clone was counted between two and nine times. The V and J genes are TRBV7-2 and TRBJ2-1; perhaps TRBD2 as D (5 bases). Germline CDR1 SGHTA, CDR2 FQGNSA. V lost 5 bases to trimming and J lost 4 bases, with 6 bases between them. The CDR3 consists of 12 residues. The CDR3 protein is CASSRGYNEQFF. In DNA form, the CDR3 reads TGTGCCAGCAGCCGGGGATACAATGAGCAGTTCTTC.

This clone was seen more than once but under ten times. The gene calls are TRBV5-4 and TRBJ2-3; D possibly corresponds to TRBD1 (6 bases). The CDR3 loop spans 14 amino acids. Germline values: CDR1 SGHNT, CDR2 YYREEE (reference sequence). V shed 4 bases and J shed 2 bases, with 11 bases lying between them. The CDR3 protein is CASSTGQPTDTQYF. In nucleotides, the CDR3 is TGTGCCAGCAGCACCGGACAGCCCACAGATACGCAGTATTTT.

The chain recombines TRBV29-1 with TRBJ2-7; TRBD1 agrees at 8 bases. The length of the CDR3 is 12 residues. The V gene's germline CDR1 is SQVTM and CDR2 ANQGSEA. After removal of 6 bases from V and 5 bases from J, the junction contained 6 bases not matched to a gene. CDR3 sequence reads: CSVGQGSHEQYF. CDR3 DNA: TGCAGCGTAGGACAGGGATCTCACGAGCAGTACTTC.